Listed here are 29 T cell receptor beta chains from one sample, sequenced in a study of T-cell reconstitution after alpha-beta-depleted transplantation in children. Preparation of the TCRbeta library was carried out with unique molecular identifiers. TCRdb re-analysed the PCR reads in MiXCR, keeping a single row per CDR3 protein. Of nearly 550,000 distinct CDR3 sequences in the sample, roughly 18% were seen once. Sample: PBMCs from the stem cell graft donor, taken from the stem cell graft. These receptors were collected from a human donor who donated a stem cell graft to a child with acute lymphoblastic leukemia.

This clonotype was counted a few times. The rearrangement uses TRBV29-1 and TRBJ1-5, with D hard to call. Germline CDR1 reads SQVTM; CDR2 reads ANQGSEA. The CDR3 sequence is 13 residues long. The CDR3 loop is CSASREVNQPQHF. CDR3 in DNA: TGCAGTGCGTCCCGGGAAGTCAATCAGCCCCAGCATTTT.

The chain is built from TRBV20-1 and TRBJ1-1; possible D gene TRBD1, 5 bases. Germline CDR1 reads DFQATT; CDR2 reads SNEGSKA (reference sequence). The ends were cut back, 3 bases at V and 0 bases at J, with 23 bases in the middle. The CDR3 loop spans 18 amino acids. The CDR3 sequence is CSARISTDIWDMNTEAFF. The CDR3 DNA reads TGCAGTGCTAGGATCTCGACAGATATATGGGATATGAACACTGAAGCTTTCTTT.

V and J are TRBV2 and TRBJ2-1; possibly TRBD2 for D (5 bases). CDR3 length equals 16 residues. Per germline, CDR1 SNHLY and CDR2 FYNNEI. Trimming cost V 6 bases and J 0 bases, with 15 bases left between them. The CDR3 reads CASRSRRVSSYNEQFF. CDR3 in DNA: TGTGCCAGCAGGAGTAGGCGGGTAAGCTCCTACAATGAGCAGTTCTTC. Supplemented by reference TRBV2 and TRBJ2-1, the full variable domain reads EPEVTQTPSHQVTQMGQEVILRCVPISNHLYFYWYRQILGQKVEFLVSFYNNEISEKSEIFDDQFSVERPDGSNFTLKIRSTKLEDSAMYFCASRSRRVSSYNEQFFGPGTRLTVL.

This clonotype was recorded a few times. This chain uses TRBV5-6 with TRBJ2-7; possible D gene TRBD1, 5 bases. The germline V and J ends were trimmed by 3 bases and 6 bases, with 16 bases remaining between them. This CDR3 contains 14 residues. Germline CDR1 is SGHDT and CDR2 is YYEEEE. The CDR3 reads CASSSAGNWGEQYF. CDR3 nucleotides: TGTGCCAGCAGCTCCGCAGGGAACTGGGGCGAGCAGTACTTC.

This clonotype has a count of ten or more. The rearrangement joins TRBV7-8 to TRBJ2-1; D not certain. Germline V CDR1 and CDR2: SGHVS, FQNEAQ. The CDR3 has 14 residues. V was shortened by 1 base and J by 2 bases, with 6 bases between the two germline ends. The chain's CDR3 is CASSLVVTYNEQFF. The CDR3 DNA reads as TGTGCCAGCAGCTTAGTCGTGACCTACAATGAGCAGTTCTTC.

The V and J genes are TRBV29-1 and TRBJ1-1; no clear D gene. The length of the CDR3 is 13 residues. V lost 3 bases to trimming and J lost 5 bases, with 13 bases between them. Germline V CDR1 and CDR2: SQVTM, ANQGSEA. The CDR3 sequence: CSVDAPWGTEAFF. The CDR3 nucleotides read TGCAGCGTTGACGCGCCGTGGGGTACTGAAGCTTTCTTT.

J is TRBJ2-2 and V is TRBV5-1; 8 nucleotides align to TRBD2. The V segment lost 7 bases and the J segment 6 bases; nucleotides outside the gene matches: 26. The length of the CDR3 is 20 residues. Germline V lookup: CDR1 SGHRS, CDR2 YFSETQ. This CDR3 reads CASAGSGSTSLHRGAGELFF. The CDR3 DNA is TGCGCCAGCGCAGGAAGCGGGAGTACGAGTTTGCACCGGGGCGCCGGGGAGCTGTTTTTT.

V is TRBV5-1 and J is TRBJ2-7, with D tentatively TRBD1 or TRBD2 (5 bases each). The V and J ends lost 3 bases and 1 base respectively, with 14 bases between them. The length of the CDR3 is 15 residues. Germline assignment: CDR1 SGHRS and CDR2 YFSETQ. CDR3 DNA: TGCGCCAGCAGCTCGGGTCAGGGACCATCCTACGAGCAGTACTTC. Residues: CASSSGQGPSYEQYF.

The chain uses TRBV27 and TRBJ2-6; D gene unclear. Trimming stripped 4 bases from V and 2 bases from J, with 6 bases between. Germline V CDR1 and CDR2: MNHEY, SMNVEV (reference sequence). This CDR3 is 14 amino acids long. The CDR3 DNA sequence: TGTGCCAGCAGTTGGGTACCTGGGGCCAACGTCCTGACTTTC. Its translation is CASSWVPGANVLTF. The full variable domain, with the rest looked up from reference TRBV27 and TRBJ2-6, is EAQVTQNPRYLITVTGKKLTVTCSQNMNHEYMSWYRQDPGLGLRQIYYSMNVEVTDKGDVPEGYKVSRKEKRNFPLILESPSPNQTSLYFCASSWVPGANVLTFGAGSRLTVL.

As concerns this clonotype: Its ends do not fully match the called genes, so a read error is possible. The chain combines TRBV5-4 with TRBJ2-5, with D perhaps TRBD2 (6 bases). The CDR3 length is 14 residues. Germline-derived CDR1 and CDR2 are SGHNT and YYREEE (reference sequence). CDR3 sequence: CASSLREVVETQCF. CDR3 DNA: TGTGCCAGCAGCTTGAGGGAGGTTGTCGAGACCCAGTGCTTC.

The V call is TRBV7-9, the J call TRBJ2-2; no clear D. Deletions cut 4 bases from V and 6 bases from J, with 12 bases between. This CDR3 spans 14 amino acids. Germline V gives CDR1 SEHNR, CDR2 FQNEAQ (reference sequence). As DNA, the CDR3 is TGTGCCAGCAGCTCCCCGGTGTGGGCCGGGGAGCTGTTTTTT. Translated: CASSSPVWAGELFF. Supplemented by reference TRBV7-9 and TRBJ2-2, the full variable domain reads DTGVSQNPRHKITKRGQNVTFRCDPISEHNRLYWYRQTLGQGPEFLTYFQNEAQLEKSRLLSDRFSAERPKGSFSTLEIQRTEQGDSAMYLCASSSPVWAGELFFGEGSRLTVL.

The chain's CDR3 is CSVEYAETYEQYF. In DNA, the CDR3 is TGCAGCGTTGAATATGCAGAAACCTACGAGCAGTACTTC. The rearrangement joins TRBV29-1 to TRBJ2-7; D uncertain. V dropped 2 bases and J dropped 2 bases, with 10 bases sitting between them. Germline CDR1 and CDR2: SQVTM and ANQGSEA. The CDR3 is made up of 13 amino acids.

The chain links TRBV5-1 to TRBJ2-7, with D tentatively TRBD1 (5 bases). The ends were cut back, 6 bases at V and 3 bases at J, with 16 bases in the middle. CDR3 length equals 14 residues. Germline lookup yields CDR1 SGHRS and CDR2 YFSETQ. The CDR3 protein is CASTPQTGNYEQYF. CDR3 sequence (DNA): TGCGCCAGCACCCCCCAAACAGGCAACTACGAGCAGTACTTC.

This clonotype has more than one count but fewer than ten. This chain joins TRBV5-1 and TRBJ2-1, with 12 bases that match TRBD2. This CDR3 region has 15 residues. Trimming cost V 4 bases and J 4 bases; bases outside gene matches: 3. CDR1 and CDR2 from the germline V gene are SGHRS and YFSETQ. CDR3 amino acids: CASSPSGRGYNEQFF. For the CDR3, the DNA is TGCGCCAGCAGCCCTAGCGGGAGGGGTTACAATGAGCAGTTCTTC.

The J gene is TRBJ1-1, the V gene TRBV4-1, with 9 nucleotides matching TRBD1. After removal of 2 bases from V and 7 bases from J, the junction contained 14 bases not matched to a gene. This CDR3 spans 17 amino acids. CDR1 is MGHRA and CDR2 is YSYEKL in the germline V gene. The CDR3: CASSQIITGGYRGEAFF. In DNA form, the CDR3 reads TGCGCCAGCAGCCAAATAATTACAGGGGGCTATCGAGGTGAAGCTTTCTTT.

This clonotype was counted only a few times. The chain has TRBV28 and TRBJ2-5; 8 nucleotides agree with TRBD2. Trimming took 9 bases from V and 1 from J; bases not matched to a gene: 28. Germline values: CDR1 MDHEN, CDR2 SYDVKM. The CDR3 spans 21 residues. The CDR3: CARILKRGPSQLADLQETQYF. In DNA form, the CDR3 reads TGTGCCAGGATTCTAAAGCGGGGCCCCAGCCAACTAGCGGACCTCCAAGAGACCCAGTACTTC.

The sample holds many counts of this clonotype. V and J are TRBV15 and TRBJ2-2, with 9 nucleotides matching TRBD2. The V and J ends lost 8 bases and 6 bases, in that order; junction bases with no gene match: 7. Germline V gene lookup returns CDR1 LNHNV and CDR2 YYDKDF (reference sequence). CDR3 size: 14 residues. CDR3 loop: CATEGLAMPGELFF. The CDR3 DNA follows: TGTGCCACCGAGGGACTAGCAATGCCCGGGGAGCTGTTTTTT.

The chain links TRBV5-1 to TRBJ2-7, with D unclear. This CDR3 has 13 amino acids. V was trimmed by 1 base and J by 4 bases, leaving 9 bases between them. The V gene's germline CDR1 is SGHRS and CDR2 YFSETQ. The CDR3 region has the DNA TGCGCCAGCAGCTTGAATGGTAATTACGAGCAGTACTTC. Protein product: CASSLNGNYEQYF.

The chain links TRBV25-1 to TRBJ2-3; TRBD2 agrees at 7 bases. Per the germline V gene, CDR1 is MGHDK and CDR2 is SYGVNS. J was trimmed by 2 bases and V by 2 bases; bases with no gene match: 7. This CDR3 has 16 residues. The CDR3 DNA is TGTGCCAGCAGTGAAGGGGCTAGCGGCTACACAGATACGCAGTATTTT. Its translation: CASSEGASGYTDTQYF.

The V call is TRBV10-3, the J call TRBJ1-1; TRBD1 might be the D (6 bases). The CDR3 is 15 amino acids. Deletions cut 4 bases from V and 4 bases from J, with 16 bases between. CDR1 is ENHRY, CDR2 SYGVKD, per germline. Here the CDR3 reads CAISGQVLGGTEAFF. CDR3 bases: TGTGCCATCAGTGGACAGGTCCTGGGAGGCACTGAAGCTTTCTTT.

V usage is TRBV9 and J usage is TRBJ2-1, with 8 bases matching TRBD2. Germline CDR1 reads SGDLS; CDR2 reads YYNGEE. This CDR3 contains 14 residues. With V trimmed by 7 bases and J by 5 bases, 8 bases remained unmatched. In DNA form, the CDR3 reads TGTGCCAGCGAGAGACTAGCGAGGAACAATGAGCAGTTCTTC. This codes for CASERLARNNEQFF.

The genes are TRBV27 and TRBJ2-7; 7 nucleotides match TRBD2. Germline lookup yields CDR1 MNHEY and CDR2 SMNVEV (reference sequence). With 2 bases clipped from V and 0 bases from J, the junction kept 4 bases outside the gene matches. CDR3 size: 15 residues. CDR3 in amino acids: CASSLRAGVSYEQYF. The DNA of the CDR3 is TGTGCCAGCAGTTTAAGGGCGGGAGTCTCCTACGAGCAGTACTTC.

This clonotype was found many times. This chain links TRBV3-1 with TRBJ2-7; D ambiguous. The CDR3 contains 12 residues. Per germline, CDR1 LGHDT and CDR2 YNNKEL (reference sequence). V gave up 1 base and J gave up 2 bases, with 3 bases separating them. CDR3 nucleotide sequence: TGTGCCAGCAGCCAAGGAACCTACGAGCAGTACTTC. This sequence encodes CASSQGTYEQYF.

Only a few counts were recorded for this clonotype. The rearrangement joins TRBV20-1 to TRBJ2-3; D is undetermined. CDR3 size: 15 residues. Between the trimmed V and J ends, which lost 0 bases and 6 bases, there was a span of 16 bases. Germline V CDR1 and CDR2: DFQATT, SNEGSKA (reference sequence). The chain's CDR3 is CSARDGSSRWDTQYF. The CDR3 DNA follows: TGCAGTGCTAGAGACGGGTCTTCCCGGTGGGATACGCAGTATTTT.

In this sample, this clonotype turned up a few times. The rearrangement joins TRBV11-3 to TRBJ2-1, with D perhaps TRBD1 (5 bases). The CDR3 is 15 amino acids. Germline loops: CDR1 SGHNT, CDR2 YENEEA. V shed 1 base and J shed 7 bases, with 14 bases lying between them. CDR3 loop: CASSLGSRVGNEQFF. CDR3 in DNA: TGTGCCAGCAGCTTAGGGAGCAGGGTGGGGAATGAGCAGTTCTTC.

This clonotype was seen many times. The chain uses TRBV20-1 and TRBJ2-1; D possibly corresponds to TRBD2 (5 bases). The V gene's germline CDR1 is DFQATT and CDR2 SNEGSKA (reference sequence). Trimming took off 3 bases at V and 6 bases at J, with 6 bases between the two ends. The CDR3 covers 11 residues. CDR3: CSARGVNEQFF. In nucleotides, the CDR3 is TGCAGTGCTAGGGGAGTCAATGAGCAGTTCTTC.

This chain links TRBV3-1 with TRBJ1-2; TRBD1 matches 8 bases. Germline V gene data show CDR1 as LGHDT and CDR2 as YNNKEL (reference sequence). Losses at the gene ends were 1 base for V and 8 bases for J; bases not matched to a gene: 6. The CDR3 contains 14 residues. CDR3 sequence (DNA): TGTGCCAGCAGCCAAGTGACAGGGGTGCTGGGCTACACCTTC. This translates into CASSQVTGVLGYTF. The whole variable domain, filled in from reference TRBV3-1 and TRBJ1-2, reads DTAVSQTPKYLVTQMGNDKSIKCEQNLGHDTMYWYKQDSKKFLKIMFSYNNKELIINETVPNRFSPKSPDKAHLNLHINSLELGDSAVYFCASSQVTGVLGYTFGSGTRLTVV.

This clonotype has only a few counts. V and J are TRBV29-1 and TRBJ2-3; 9 nucleotides line up with TRBD2. Germline CDR1 is SQVTM and CDR2 is ANQGSEA. J gave up 5 bases and V 6 bases, and 0 bases lay outside the gene matches. The CDR3 is 11 amino acids. The CDR3 DNA reads as TGCAGCGTGACTAGCGGAGATACGCAGTATTTT. This codes for CSVTSGDTQYF.

A few counts support this clonotype. The chain links TRBV24-1 to TRBJ1-2; tentative D call: TRBD1 (5 bases). CDR3 length: 12 residues. Per germline, CDR1 KGHDR and CDR2 SFDVKD. V was pared by 3 bases and J by 7 bases, with 8 bases between. The CDR3 region has the DNA TGTGCCACCAGTGATGGGGACCTTGGCTACACCTTC. Amino acids: CATSDGDLGYTF.